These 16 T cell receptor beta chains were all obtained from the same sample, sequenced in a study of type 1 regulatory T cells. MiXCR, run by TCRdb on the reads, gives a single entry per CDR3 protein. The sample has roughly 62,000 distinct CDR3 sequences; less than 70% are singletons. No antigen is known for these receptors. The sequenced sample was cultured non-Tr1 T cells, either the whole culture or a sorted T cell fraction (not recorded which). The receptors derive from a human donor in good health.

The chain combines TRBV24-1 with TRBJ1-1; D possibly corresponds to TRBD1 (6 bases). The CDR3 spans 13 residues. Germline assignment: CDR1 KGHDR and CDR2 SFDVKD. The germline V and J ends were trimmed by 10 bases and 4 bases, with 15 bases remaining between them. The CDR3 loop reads CATVGALGTEAFF. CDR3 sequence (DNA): TGTGCCACGGTGGGGGCCCTAGGCACTGAAGCTTTCTTT.

The CDR3 here is CASNGGGATIYF. As DNA, the CDR3 is TGTGCCAGCAATGGAGGGGGCGCTACCATATATTTT. The chain has TRBV7-9 and TRBJ1-3; 7 bases line up with TRBD1. The CDR3 sequence is 12 residues long. CDR1 is SEHNR and CDR2 is FQNEAQ in the germline V gene (reference sequence). V shed 7 bases and J 10 bases; nucleotides not matched to a gene: 7.

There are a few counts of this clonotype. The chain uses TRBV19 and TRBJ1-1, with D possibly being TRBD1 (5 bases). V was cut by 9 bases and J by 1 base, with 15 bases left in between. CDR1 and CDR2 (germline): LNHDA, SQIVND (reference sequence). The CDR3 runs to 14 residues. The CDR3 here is CASRNQGGNTEAFF. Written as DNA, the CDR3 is TGTGCCAGCCGGAACCAGGGAGGGAACACTGAAGCTTTCTTT.

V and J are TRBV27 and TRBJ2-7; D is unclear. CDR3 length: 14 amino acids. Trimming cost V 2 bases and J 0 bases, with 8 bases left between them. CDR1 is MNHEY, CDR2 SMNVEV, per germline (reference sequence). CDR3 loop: CASSLLTSSYEQYF. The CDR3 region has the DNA TGTGCCAGCAGTTTACTTACGTCCTCCTACGAGCAGTACTTC.

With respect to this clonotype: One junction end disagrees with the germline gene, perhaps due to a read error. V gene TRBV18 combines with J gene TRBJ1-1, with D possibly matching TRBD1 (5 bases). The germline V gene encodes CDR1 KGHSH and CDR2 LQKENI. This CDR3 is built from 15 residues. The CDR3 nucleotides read TGTGCCAGCTCACCACCGTCAGGGAGGACGGCTGAAGCTCTCTTT. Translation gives CASSPPSGRTAEALF.

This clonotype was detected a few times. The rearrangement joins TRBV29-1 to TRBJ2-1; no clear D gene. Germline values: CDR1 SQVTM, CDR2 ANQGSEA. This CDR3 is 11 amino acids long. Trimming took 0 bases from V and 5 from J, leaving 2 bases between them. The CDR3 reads CSVEENNEQFF. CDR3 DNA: TGCAGCGTTGAAGAGAACAATGAGCAGTTCTTC.

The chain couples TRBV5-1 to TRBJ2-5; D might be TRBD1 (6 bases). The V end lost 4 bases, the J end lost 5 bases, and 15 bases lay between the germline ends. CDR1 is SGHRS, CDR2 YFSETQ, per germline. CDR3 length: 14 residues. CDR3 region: CASSRTGFQETQYF. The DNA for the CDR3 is TGCGCCAGCAGCCGTACAGGGTTCCAGGAGACCCAGTACTTC.

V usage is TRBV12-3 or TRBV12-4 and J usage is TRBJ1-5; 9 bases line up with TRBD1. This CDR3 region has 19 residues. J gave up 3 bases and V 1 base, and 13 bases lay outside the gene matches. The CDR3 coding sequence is TGTGCCAGCAGTTTAGTTGGGGGCGGACAGGGGCGAGACAATCAGCCCCAGCATTTT. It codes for CASSLVGGGQGRDNQPQHF.

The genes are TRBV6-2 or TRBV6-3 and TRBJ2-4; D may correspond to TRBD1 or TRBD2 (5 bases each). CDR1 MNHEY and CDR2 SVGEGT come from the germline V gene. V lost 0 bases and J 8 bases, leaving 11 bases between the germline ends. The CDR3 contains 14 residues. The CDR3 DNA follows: TGTGCCAGCAGTTACTCGGTCCCGGGGCACATTCAGTACTTC. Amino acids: CASSYSVPGHIQYF.

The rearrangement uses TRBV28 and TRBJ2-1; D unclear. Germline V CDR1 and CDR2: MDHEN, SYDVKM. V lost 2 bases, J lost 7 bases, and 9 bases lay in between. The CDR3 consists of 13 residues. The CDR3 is CASSLTFRNEQFF. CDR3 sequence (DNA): TGTGCCAGCAGTTTAACGTTTAGGAATGAGCAGTTCTTC.

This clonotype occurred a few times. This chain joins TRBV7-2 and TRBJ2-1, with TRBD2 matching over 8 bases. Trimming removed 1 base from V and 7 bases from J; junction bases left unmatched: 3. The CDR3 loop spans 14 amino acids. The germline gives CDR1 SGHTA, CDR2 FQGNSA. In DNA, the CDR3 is TGTGCCAGCAGCTTAGAACCGGGAGGGAATGAGCAGTTCTTC. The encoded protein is CASSLEPGGNEQFF.

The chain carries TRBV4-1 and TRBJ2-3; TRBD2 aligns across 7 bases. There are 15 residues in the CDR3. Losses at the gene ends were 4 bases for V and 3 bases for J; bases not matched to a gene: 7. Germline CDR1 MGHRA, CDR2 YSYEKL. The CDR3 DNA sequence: TGCGCCAGCAGCCGGGGGGGGGAGGCGACAGATACGCAGTATTTT. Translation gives CASSRGGEATDTQYF.

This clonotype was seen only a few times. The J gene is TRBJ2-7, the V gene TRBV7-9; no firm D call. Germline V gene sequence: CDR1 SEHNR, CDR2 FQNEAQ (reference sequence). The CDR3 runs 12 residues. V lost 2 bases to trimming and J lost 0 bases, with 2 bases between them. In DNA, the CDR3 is TGTGCCAGCAGCTTATCCTCCTACGAGCAGTACTTC. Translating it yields CASSLSSYEQYF.

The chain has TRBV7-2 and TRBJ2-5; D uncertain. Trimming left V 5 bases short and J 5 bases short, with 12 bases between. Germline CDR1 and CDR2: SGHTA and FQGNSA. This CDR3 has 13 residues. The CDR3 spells CASSPDRLETQYF. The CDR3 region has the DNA TGTGCCAGCAGCCCAGACCGTTTGGAGACCCAGTACTTC.

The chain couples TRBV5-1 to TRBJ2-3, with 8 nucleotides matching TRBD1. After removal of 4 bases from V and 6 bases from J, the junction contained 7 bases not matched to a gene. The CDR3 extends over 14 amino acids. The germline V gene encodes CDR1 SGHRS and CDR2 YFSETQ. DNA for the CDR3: TGCGCCAGCAGCCCAGGGGGCGCCGGGGATACGCAGTATTTT. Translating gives CASSPGGAGDTQYF.

The CDR3 DNA is TGTGCCAGCAGTACCGGGACAGCCACCCCCGTAAACACCGGGGAGCTGTTTTTT. It codes for CASSTGTATPVNTGELFF. The V and J genes are TRBV28 and TRBJ2-2; 7 bases fit TRBD1. The germline CDR1 and CDR2 sequences are MDHEN and SYDVKM. Trimming cost V 5 bases and J 2 bases; bases outside gene matches: 14. The CDR3 length is 18 residues.